The entry below gives a single T cell receptor beta chain sequence along with its context. The entirety of the isolated RNA underwent reverse transcription, so expressed TCRB transcripts were sequenced. Profiling relied on immunoSEQ multiplex PCR, and the TCRdb table lists in-frame clones only, not all of them. The sample yields about 470,000 clones, roughly 30% seen once. The sample is drawn from a study of beta chain features in type 1 diabetes. CDR1 and CDR2 (germline): MGHDK, SYGVNS. CDR3 length: 12 residues. V was clipped by 0 bases and J by 7 bases, with 3 bases between them. This clonotype originated in a man between 18 and 35 years old in good health. V gene TRBV25-1 combines with J gene TRBJ2-2; D not resolved. Sequencing input: naive CD4+ T cells from blood. The CDR3 is CASSEYGGELFF. The CDR3 DNA is TGTGCCAGCAGTGAATATGGCGGGGAGCTGTTTTTT.